This TCR beta chain was captured in a study of early T cells in non-severe SARS-CoV-2 infection. At the level of the study: Chains were not paired, and sequencing was done on bulk RNA from unsorted whole blood.

Study-wide findings and caveats: VDJdb matches were skewed toward anti-spike CD8 T cell responses.

Individual cDNA molecules each received unique molecular identifiers attached to them. MiXCR was run by TCRdb on the 5' RACE reads, yielding one entry per CDR3 protein. The sample has roughly 63,000 distinct CDR3 sequences; around 12% are singletons. Trimming pared 2 bases from V and 0 bases from J, leaving 10 bases between. CDR1 and CDR2 (germline): KGHDR, SFDVKD. This CDR3 is 16 amino acids long. This clonotype was seen ten or more times. Antigen specificity is unknown. The chain links TRBV24-1 to TRBJ1-5; D unclear. What was sequenced was whole blood. The origin of this receptor is an adult who was a healthcare worker with PCR-confirmed SARS-CoV-2 infection or an uninfected control (not recorded which). CDR3 region: CATSDSGFSSNQPQHF. CDR3 DNA: TGTGCCACCAGTGATTCCGGGTTTTCTAGCAATCAGCCCCAGCATTTT.